This T cell receptor beta chain was found in a study of T cells in Graves' hyperthyroidism and ophthalmopathy. Across the whole study: At the time of initial diagnosis and before any treatment, peripheral blood was collected.

Amplification yielded TCR beta CDR3 regions, with RNA transcripts as the source. Carried out on the TCR CDR3, a first-round RT-PCR used the HTBI primer set. TCRdb called the multiplex PCR reads again in MiXCR, with one record for every CDR3 protein. The sample holds some 500,000 distinct CDR3 sequences, approximately 14% seen once. Diagnoses were made from clinical symptoms, serum measures (thyroxine and TRAb), thyroid ultrasound and orbital computed tomography. The length of the CDR3 is 15 residues. V gave up 7 bases and J gave up 0 bases, with 15 bases separating them. CDR1 is GTSNPN and CDR2 is SVGIG in the germline V gene (reference sequence). This clonotype has just a few counts. Its antigen is undetermined. General study points: Progression to ophthalmopathy was predicted a median of about 6.6 months early.

This clonotype originated in a woman aged 18-35 years with Graves' hyperthyroidism. The source material was blood. The V call is TRBV30, the J call TRBJ1-4, with unresolved D. The CDR3 nucleotides read TGTGCCTCCCGGTTGGGTCGCACAACTAATGAAAAACTGTTTTTT. Its translation is CASRLGRTTNEKLFF.